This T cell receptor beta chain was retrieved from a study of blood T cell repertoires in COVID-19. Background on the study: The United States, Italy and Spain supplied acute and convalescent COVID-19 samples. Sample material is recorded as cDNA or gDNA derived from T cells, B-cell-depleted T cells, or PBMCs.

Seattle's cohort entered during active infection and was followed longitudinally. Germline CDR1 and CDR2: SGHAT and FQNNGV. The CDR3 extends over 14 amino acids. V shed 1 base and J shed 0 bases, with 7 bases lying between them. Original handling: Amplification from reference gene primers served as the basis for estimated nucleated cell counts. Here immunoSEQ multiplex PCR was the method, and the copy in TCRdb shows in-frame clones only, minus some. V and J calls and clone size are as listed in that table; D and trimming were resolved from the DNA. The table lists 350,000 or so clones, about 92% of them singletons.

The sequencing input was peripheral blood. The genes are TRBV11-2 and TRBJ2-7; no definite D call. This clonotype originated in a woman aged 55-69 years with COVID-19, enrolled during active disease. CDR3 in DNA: TGTGCCAGCAGCTTAGGACACCACTCCTACGAGCAGTACTTC. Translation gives CASSLGHHSYEQYF.